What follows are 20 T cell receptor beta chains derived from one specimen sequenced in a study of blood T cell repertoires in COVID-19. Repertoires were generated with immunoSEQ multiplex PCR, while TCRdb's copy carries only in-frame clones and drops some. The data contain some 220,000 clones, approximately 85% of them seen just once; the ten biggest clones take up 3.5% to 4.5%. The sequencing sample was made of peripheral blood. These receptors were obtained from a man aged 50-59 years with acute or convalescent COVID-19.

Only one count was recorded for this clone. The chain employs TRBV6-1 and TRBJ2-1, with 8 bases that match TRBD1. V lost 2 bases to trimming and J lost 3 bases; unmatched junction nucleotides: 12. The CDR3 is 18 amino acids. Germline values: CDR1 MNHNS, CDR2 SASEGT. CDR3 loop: CASSEPHRRTGIYNEQFF. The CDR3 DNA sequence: TGTGCCAGCAGTGAACCCCACCGACGGACAGGGATCTACAATGAGCAGTTCTTC.

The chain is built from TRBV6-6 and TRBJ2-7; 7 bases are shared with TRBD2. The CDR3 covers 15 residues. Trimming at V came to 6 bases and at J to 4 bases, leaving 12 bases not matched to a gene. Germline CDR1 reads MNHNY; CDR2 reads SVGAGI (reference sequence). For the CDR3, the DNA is TGTGCCAGCAGCCAACCCGCGCAGGGAGGGTACGAGCAGTACTTC. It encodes CASSQPAQGGYEQYF.

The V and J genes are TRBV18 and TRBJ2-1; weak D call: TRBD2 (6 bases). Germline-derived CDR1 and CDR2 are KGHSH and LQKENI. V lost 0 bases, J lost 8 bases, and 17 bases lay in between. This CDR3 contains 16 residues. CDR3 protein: CASSPPSREFGDEQFF. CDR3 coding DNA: TGTGCCAGCTCACCACCTTCGCGGGAATTCGGGGATGAGCAGTTCTTC.

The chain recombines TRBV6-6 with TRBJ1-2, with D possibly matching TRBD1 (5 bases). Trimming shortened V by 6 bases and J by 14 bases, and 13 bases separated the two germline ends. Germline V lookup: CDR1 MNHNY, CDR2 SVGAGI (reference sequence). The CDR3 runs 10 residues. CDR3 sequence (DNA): TGTGCCAGCAGCACGACAGTTCGGACCTTC. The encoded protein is CASSTTVRTF.

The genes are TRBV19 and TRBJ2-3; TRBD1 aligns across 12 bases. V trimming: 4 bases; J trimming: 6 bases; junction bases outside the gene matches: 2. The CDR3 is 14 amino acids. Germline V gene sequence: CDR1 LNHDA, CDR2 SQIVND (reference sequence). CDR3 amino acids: CASSTGQGADTQYF. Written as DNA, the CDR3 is TGTGCCAGTAGTACGGGACAGGGGGCGGATACGCAGTATTTT. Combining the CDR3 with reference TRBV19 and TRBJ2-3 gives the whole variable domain DGGITQSPKYLFRKEGQNVTLSCEQNLNHDAMYWYRQDPGQGLRLIYYSQIVNDFQKGDIAEGYSVSREKKESFPLTVTSAQKNPTAFYLCASSTGQGADTQYFGPGTRLTVL.

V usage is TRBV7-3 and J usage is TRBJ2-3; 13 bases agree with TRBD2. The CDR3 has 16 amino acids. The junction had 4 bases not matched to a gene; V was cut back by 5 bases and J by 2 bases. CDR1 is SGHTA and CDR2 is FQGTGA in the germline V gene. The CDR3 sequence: CASSQGTSGDTDTQYF. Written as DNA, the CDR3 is TGTGCCAGCAGCCAAGGGACTAGCGGGGACACAGATACGCAGTATTTT. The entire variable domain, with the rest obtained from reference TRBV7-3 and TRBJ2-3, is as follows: GAGVSQTPSNKVTEKGKYVELRCDPISGHTALYWYRQSLGQGPEFLIYFQGTGAADDSGLPNDRFFAVRPEGSVSTLKIQRTERGDSAVYLCASSQGTSGDTDTQYFGPGTRLTVL.

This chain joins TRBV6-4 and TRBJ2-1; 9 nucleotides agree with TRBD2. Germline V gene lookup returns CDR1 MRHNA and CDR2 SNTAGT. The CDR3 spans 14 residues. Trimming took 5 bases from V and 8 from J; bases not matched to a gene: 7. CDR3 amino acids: CASSRTGTSYEQFF. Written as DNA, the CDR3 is TGTGCCAGCAGTAGAACCGGGACTAGCTATGAGCAGTTCTTC.

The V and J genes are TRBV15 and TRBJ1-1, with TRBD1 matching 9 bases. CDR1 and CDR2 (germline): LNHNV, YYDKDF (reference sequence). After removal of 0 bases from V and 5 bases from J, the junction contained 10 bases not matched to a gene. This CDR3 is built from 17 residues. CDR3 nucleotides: TGTGCCACCAGCAGAGATCGGACAGGGGAAAGAGGGACTGAAGCTTTCTTT. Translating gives CATSRDRTGERGTEAFF. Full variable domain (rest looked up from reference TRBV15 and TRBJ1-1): DAMVIQNPRYQVTQFGKPVTLSCSQTLNHNVMYWYQQKSSQAPKLLFHYYDKDFNNEADTPDNFQSRRPNTSFCFLDIRSPGLGDTAMYLCATSRDRTGERGTEAFFGQGTRLTVV.

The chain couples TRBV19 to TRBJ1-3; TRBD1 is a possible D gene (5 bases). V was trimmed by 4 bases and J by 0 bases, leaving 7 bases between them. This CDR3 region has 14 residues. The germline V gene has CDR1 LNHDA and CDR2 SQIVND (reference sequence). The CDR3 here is CASSTDSSGNTIYF. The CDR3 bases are TGTGCCAGTAGTACAGACAGCTCTGGAAACACCATATATTTT. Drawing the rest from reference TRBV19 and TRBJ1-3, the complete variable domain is DGGITQSPKYLFRKEGQNVTLSCEQNLNHDAMYWYRQDPGQGLRLIYYSQIVNDFQKGDIAEGYSVSREKKESFPLTVTSAQKNPTAFYLCASSTDSSGNTIYFGEGSWLTVV.

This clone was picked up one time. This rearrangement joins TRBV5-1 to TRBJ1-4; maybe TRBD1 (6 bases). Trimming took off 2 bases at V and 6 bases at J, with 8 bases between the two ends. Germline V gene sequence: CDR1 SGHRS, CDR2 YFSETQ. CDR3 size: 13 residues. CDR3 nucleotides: TGCGCCAGCAGCTTTGCAGGGGATGAAAAACTGTTTTTT. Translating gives CASSFAGDEKLFF. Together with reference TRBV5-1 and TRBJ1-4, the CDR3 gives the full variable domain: KAGVTQTPRYLIKTRGQQVTLSCSPISGHRSVSWYQQTPGQGLQFLFEYFSETQRNKGNFPGRFSGRQFSNSRSEMNVSTLELGDSALYLCASSFAGDEKLFFGSGTQLSVL.

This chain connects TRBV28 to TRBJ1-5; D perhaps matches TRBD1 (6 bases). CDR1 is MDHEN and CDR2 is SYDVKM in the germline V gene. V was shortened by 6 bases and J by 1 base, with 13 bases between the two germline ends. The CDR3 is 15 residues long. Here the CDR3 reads CASRIGGTSNQPQHF. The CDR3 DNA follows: TGTGCCAGCAGAATCGGGGGGACAAGCAATCAGCCCCAGCATTTT.

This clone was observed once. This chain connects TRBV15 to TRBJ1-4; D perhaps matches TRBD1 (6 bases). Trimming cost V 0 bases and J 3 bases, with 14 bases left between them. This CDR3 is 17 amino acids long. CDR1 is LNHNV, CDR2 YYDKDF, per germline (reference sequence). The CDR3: CATSREPRTAANEKLFF. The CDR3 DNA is TGTGCCACCAGCAGAGAACCGAGGACAGCCGCTAATGAAAAACTGTTTTTT.

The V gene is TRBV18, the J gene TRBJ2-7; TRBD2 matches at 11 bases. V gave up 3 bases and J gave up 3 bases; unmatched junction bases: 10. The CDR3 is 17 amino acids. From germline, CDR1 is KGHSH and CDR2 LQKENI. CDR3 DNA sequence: TGTGCCAGCTCACCGCTTGAAATAGCGGGAGGGCTCTACGAGCAGTACTTC. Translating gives CASSPLEIAGGLYEQYF.

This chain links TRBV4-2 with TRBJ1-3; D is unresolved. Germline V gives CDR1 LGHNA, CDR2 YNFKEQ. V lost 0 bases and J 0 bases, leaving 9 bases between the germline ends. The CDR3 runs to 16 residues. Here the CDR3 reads CASSQDFRSSGNTIYF. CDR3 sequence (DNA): TGTGCCAGCAGCCAAGATTTCCGTTCCTCTGGAAACACCATATATTTT.

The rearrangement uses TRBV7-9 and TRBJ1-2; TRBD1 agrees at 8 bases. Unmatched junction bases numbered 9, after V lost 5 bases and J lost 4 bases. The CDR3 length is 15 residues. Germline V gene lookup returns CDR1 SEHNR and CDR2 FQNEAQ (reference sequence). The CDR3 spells CASSLPPGGVYGYTF. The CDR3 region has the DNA TGTGCCAGCAGCCTCCCTCCAGGGGGCGTCTATGGCTACACCTTC.

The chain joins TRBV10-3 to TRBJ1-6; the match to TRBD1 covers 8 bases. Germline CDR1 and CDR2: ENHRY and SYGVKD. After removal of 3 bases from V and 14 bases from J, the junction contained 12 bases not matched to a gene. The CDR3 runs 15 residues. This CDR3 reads CAISDYGQGSITLHF. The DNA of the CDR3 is TGTGCCATCAGTGATTACGGACAGGGCAGTATCACCCTCCACTTT.

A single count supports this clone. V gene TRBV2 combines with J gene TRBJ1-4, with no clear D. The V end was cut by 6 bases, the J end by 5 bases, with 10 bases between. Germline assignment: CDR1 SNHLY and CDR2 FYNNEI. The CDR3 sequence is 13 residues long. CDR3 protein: CASRNSQNEKLFF. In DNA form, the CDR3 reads TGTGCCAGCAGGAACAGCCAAAATGAAAAACTGTTTTTT. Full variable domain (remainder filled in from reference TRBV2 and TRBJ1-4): EPEVTQTPSHQVTQMGQEVILRCVPISNHLYFYWYRQILGQKVEFLVSFYNNEISEKSEIFDDQFSVERPDGSNFTLKIRSTKLEDSAMYFCASRNSQNEKLFFGSGTQLSVL.

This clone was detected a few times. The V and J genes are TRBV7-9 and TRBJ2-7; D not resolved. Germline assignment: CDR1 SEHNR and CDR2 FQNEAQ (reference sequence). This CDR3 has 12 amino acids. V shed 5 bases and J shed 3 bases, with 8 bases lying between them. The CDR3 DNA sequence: TGTGCCAGCAGCATGCAGCGCTACGAGCAGTACTTC. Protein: CASSMQRYEQYF.

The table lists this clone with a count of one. Here the CDR3 reads CASSIAGGTTYNEQFF. The DNA of the CDR3 is TGTGCCAGTAGTATAGCGGGAGGGACCACCTACAATGAGCAGTTCTTC. The gene calls are TRBV19 and TRBJ2-1, with TRBD2 identical over 8 bases. The CDR3 is 16 amino acids. With V trimmed by 1 base and J by 2 bases, 4 bases remained unmatched. The germline CDR1 and CDR2 sequences are LNHDA and SQIVND (reference sequence).

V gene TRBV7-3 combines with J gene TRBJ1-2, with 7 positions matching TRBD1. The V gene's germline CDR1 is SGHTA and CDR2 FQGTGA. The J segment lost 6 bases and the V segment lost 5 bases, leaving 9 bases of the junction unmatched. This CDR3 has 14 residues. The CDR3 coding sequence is TGTGCCAGCAGCGAAAGACAGGGAGAGGATGGCTACACCTTC. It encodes CASSERQGEDGYTF.